This T cell receptor beta chain was identified in a study of CD8 T cells in Susac syndrome. The CDR3 totals 15 residues. Germline-derived CDR1 and CDR2 are SGDLS and YYNGEE. The V end lost 0 bases, the J end lost 0 bases, and 9 bases lay between the germline ends. Random hexamers were used to reverse transcribe an amount of roughly 0.5 to 1 ug RNA. TCRdb processed the immunoSEQ multiplex PCR reads anew with MiXCR; each CDR3 protein has one entry. The table lists 77,000 or so distinct CDR3 sequences, less than 95% of them singletons. The sequence derives from a human donor with multiple sclerosis. J is TRBJ1-2 and V is TRBV9, with D unresolved. Material: CD8+ T cells from PBMCs. In nucleotides, the CDR3 is TGTGCCAGCAGCGTAGACTTAGCTGCTAACTATGGCTACACCTTC. This encodes CASSVDLAANYGYTF.